Listed here is a single T cell receptor beta chain. The antigen is unknown. Time point here: newly diagnosed GD, antithyroid drugs for less than 3 months. The TCR library was prepared using RNA isolated from PBMCs. The data are from a study of regulatory T cells in long-lasting Graves disease. Points from the study as a whole: Persistent Graves' patients possessed reduced TCR diversity relative to recently diagnosed ones.

The germline V gene has CDR1 SGHKS and CDR2 YYEKEE (reference sequence). This CDR3 is 14 amino acids long. Trimming pared 0 bases from V and 9 bases from J, leaving 13 bases between. To make TCR beta libraries, researchers used iRepertoire HTBI primers and Arm-PCR of CDR3 regions. Authors' analysis steps: Identification across samples found approximately 60 TRBV and 11 to 15 TRBJ segments. MiXCR was run by TCRdb on the multiplex PCR reads, yielding one entry per CDR3 protein. It is TCRdb's table, rather than the study itself, that gives the V and J calls and clone size. The data contain approximately 560,000 distinct CDR3 sequences, more than 15% of them seen just once; the ten biggest clones take up approximately 12%. This sample also appeared in a second study, on T cells in Graves' hyperthyroidism and ophthalmopathy.

This TCR derives from a man in his late teens or twenties with Graves disease. This chain connects TRBV5-5 to TRBJ1-5, with D hard to call. Sample: peripheral blood mononuclear cells (PBMCs), taken at new diagnosis, from a patient treated with antithyroid drugs. CDR3 sequence (DNA): TGTGCCAGCAGCTTGGGGGCAGGCCTCGGGCCCCAGCATTTT. It yields the protein CASSLGAGLGPQHF.